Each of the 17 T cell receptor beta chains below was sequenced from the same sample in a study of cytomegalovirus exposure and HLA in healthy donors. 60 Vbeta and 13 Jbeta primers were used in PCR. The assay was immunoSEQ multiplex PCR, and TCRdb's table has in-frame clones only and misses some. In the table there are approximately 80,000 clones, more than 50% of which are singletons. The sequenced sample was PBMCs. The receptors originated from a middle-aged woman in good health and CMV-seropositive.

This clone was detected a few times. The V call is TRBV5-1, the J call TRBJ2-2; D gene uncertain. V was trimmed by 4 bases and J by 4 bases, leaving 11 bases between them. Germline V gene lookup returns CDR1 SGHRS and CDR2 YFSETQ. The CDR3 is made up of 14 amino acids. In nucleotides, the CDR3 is TGCGCCAGCAGCGCCGGTTCCCGCACCGGGGAGCTGTTTTTT. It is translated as CASSAGSRTGELFF.

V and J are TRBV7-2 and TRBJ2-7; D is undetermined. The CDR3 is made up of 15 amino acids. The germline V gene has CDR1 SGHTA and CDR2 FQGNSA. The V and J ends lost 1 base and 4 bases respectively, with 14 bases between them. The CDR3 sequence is CASSLEISPIYEQYF. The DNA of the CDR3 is TGTGCCAGCAGCTTAGAGATTAGCCCCATTTACGAGCAGTACTTC.

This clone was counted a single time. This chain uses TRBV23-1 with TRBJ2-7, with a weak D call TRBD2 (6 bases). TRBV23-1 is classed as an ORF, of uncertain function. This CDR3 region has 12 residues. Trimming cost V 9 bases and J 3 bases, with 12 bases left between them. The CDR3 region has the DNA TGCGCCAGGCAGGGACTGAACTACGAGCAGTACTTC. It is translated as CARQGLNYEQYF.

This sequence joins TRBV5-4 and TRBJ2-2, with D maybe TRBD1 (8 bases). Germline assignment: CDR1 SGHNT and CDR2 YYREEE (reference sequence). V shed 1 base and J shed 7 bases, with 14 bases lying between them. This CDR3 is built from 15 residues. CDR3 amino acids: CASSLMDREGGELFF. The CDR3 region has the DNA TGTGCCAGCAGCTTGATGGACAGGGAGGGCGGGGAGCTGTTTTTT.

The DNA of the CDR3 is TGCAGCGTGAGGGGACTCCGGAACACTGAAGCTTTCTTT. This encodes CSVRGLRNTEAFF. The chain uses TRBV29-1 and TRBJ1-1, with D possibly being TRBD1 (5 bases). Germline CDR1 SQVTM, CDR2 ANQGSEA. This CDR3 is 13 amino acids long. V lost 6 bases, J lost 1 base, and 12 bases lay in between.

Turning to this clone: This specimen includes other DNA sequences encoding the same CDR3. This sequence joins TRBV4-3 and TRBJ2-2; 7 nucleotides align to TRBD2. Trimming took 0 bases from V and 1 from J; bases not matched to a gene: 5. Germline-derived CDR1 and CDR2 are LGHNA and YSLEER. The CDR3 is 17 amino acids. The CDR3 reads CASSQDGGGRNTGELFF. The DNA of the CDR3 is TGCGCCAGCAGCCAAGATGGTGGCGGGAGGAACACCGGGGAGCTGTTTTTT.

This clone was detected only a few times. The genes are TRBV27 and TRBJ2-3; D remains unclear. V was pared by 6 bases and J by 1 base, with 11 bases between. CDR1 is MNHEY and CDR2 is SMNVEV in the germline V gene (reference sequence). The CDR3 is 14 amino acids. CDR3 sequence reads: CASSPEYGTDTQYF. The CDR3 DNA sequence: TGTGCCAGCAGCCCCGAGTATGGCACAGATACGCAGTATTTT.

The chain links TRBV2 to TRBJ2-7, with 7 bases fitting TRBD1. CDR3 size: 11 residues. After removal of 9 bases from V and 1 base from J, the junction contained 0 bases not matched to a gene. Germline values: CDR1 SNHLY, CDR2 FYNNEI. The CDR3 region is CARGQSYEQYF. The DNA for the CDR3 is TGTGCCAGGGGACAGTCCTACGAGCAGTACTTC.

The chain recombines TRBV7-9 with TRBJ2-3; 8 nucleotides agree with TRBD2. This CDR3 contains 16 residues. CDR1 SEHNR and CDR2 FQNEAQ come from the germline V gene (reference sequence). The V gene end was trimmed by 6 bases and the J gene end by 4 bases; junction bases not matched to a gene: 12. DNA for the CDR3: TGTGCCAGCAGTCCACATAGACGGGAGGGGGCAGATACGCAGTATTTT. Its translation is CASSPHRREGADTQYF.

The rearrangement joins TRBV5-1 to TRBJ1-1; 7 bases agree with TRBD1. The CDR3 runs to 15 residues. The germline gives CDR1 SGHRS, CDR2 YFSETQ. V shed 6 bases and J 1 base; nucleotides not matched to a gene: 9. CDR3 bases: TGCGCCAGCAATTACCGAGGGGGCAGGAACACTGAAGCTTTCTTT. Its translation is CASNYRGGRNTEAFF.

The CDR3 sequence is CASSPPSAGVIEQYF. In nucleotides, the CDR3 is TGTGCCAGCTCACCACCCTCGGCAGGGGTTATCGAGCAGTACTTC. This chain links TRBV18 with TRBJ2-7, with D tentatively TRBD1 (6 bases). The V end was cut by 0 bases, the J end by 6 bases, with 15 bases between. The CDR3 is 15 residues long. CDR1 and CDR2 (germline): KGHSH, LQKENI.

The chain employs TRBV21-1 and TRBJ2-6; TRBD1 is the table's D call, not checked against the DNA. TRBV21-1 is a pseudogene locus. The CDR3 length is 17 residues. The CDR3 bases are TGTGCCAGCATGCAATACAGGGGTCCTCCTCCTAATGGCGTCCTGACTTTC. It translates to CASMQYRGPPPNGVLTF.

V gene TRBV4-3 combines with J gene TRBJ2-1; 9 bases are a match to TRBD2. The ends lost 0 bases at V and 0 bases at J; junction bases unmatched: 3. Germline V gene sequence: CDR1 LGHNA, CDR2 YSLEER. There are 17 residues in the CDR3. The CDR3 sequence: CASSQDTTSGSYNEQFF. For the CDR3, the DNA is TGCGCCAGCAGCCAAGACACGACTAGCGGCTCCTACAATGAGCAGTTCTTC.

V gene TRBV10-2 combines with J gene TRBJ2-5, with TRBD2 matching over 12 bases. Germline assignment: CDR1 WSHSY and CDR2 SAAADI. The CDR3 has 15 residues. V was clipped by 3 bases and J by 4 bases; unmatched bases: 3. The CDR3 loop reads CASSDLAGGTETQYF. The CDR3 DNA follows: TGCGCCAGCAGTGATCTAGCGGGGGGGACAGAGACCCAGTACTTC.

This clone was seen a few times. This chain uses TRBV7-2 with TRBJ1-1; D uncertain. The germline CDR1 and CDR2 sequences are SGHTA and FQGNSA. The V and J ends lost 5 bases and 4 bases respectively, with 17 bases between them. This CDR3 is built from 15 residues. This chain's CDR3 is CASSPGGVLSTEAFF. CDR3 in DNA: TGTGCCAGCAGCCCCGGCGGGGTATTGAGCACTGAAGCTTTCTTT.

The CDR3 DNA reads as TGTGCCAGCATCGACAGGGGGCTTGGTGAAGCTTTCTTT. Its protein is CASIDRGLGEAFF. This chain connects TRBV19 to TRBJ1-1; 10 nucleotides align to TRBD1. Germline-derived CDR1 and CDR2 are LNHDA and SQIVND (reference sequence). The CDR3 totals 13 residues. Trimming cost V 9 bases and J 7 bases; bases outside gene matches: 8.

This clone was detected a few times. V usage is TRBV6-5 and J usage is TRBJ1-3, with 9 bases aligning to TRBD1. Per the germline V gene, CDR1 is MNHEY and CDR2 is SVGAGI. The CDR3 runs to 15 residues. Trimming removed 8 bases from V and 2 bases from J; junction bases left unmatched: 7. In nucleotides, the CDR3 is TGTGCCAGCTCGTTCGGACAGGGGCCTGGAAACACCATATATTTT. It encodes CASSFGQGPGNTIYF.